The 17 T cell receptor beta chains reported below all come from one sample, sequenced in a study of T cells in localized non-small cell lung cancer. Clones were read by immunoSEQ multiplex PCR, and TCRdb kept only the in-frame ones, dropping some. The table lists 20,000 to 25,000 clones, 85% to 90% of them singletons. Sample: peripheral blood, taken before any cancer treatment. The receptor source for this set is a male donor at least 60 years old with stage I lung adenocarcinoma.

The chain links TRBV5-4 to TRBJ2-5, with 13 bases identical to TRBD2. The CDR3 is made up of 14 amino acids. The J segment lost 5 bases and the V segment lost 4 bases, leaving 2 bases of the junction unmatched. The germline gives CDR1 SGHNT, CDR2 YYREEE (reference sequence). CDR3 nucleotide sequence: TGTGCCAGCAGCGGACTAGCGGGAGAGGAGACCCAGTACTTC. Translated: CASSGLAGEETQYF.

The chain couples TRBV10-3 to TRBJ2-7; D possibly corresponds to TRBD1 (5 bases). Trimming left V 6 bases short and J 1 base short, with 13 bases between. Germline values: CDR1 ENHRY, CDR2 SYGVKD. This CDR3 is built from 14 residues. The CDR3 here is CAISVDSSSYEQYF. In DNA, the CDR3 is TGTGCCATCAGCGTAGACAGTTCATCCTACGAGCAGTACTTC.

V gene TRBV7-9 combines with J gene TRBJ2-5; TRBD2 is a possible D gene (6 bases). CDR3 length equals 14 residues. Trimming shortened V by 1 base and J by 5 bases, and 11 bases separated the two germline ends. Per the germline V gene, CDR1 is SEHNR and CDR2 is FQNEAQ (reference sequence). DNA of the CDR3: TGTGCCAGCAGCTTAGTTGCGGGATTGGAGACCCAGTACTTC. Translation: CASSLVAGLETQYF.

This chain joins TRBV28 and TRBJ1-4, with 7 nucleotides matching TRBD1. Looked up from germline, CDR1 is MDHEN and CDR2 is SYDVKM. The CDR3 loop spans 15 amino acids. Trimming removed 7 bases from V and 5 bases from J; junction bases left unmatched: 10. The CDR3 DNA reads TGTGCCAGCACCCTGACAGGGACAAGAAATGAAAAACTGTTTTTT. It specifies CASTLTGTRNEKLFF.

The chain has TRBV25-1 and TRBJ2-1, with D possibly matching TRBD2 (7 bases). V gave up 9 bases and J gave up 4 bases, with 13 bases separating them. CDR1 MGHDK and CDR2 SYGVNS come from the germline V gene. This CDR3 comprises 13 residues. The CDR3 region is CASSRGGYNEQFF. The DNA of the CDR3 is TGTGCCAGTTCTAGGGGGGGGTACAATGAGCAGTTCTTC.

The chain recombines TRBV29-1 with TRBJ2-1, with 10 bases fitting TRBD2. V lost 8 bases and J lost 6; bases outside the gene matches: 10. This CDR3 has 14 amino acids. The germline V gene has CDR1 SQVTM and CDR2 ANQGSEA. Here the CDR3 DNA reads TGCAGCCTTGGTAGGACTAGCGGACGCAATGAGCAGTTCTTC. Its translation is CSLGRTSGRNEQFF.

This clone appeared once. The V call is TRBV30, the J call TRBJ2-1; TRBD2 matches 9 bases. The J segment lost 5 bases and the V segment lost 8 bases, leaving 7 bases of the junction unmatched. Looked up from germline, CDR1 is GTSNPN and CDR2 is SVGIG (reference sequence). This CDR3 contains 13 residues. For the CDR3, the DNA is TGTGCCGCGAATAGCGGGAGCCACAATGAGCAGTTCTTC. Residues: CAANSGSHNEQFF.

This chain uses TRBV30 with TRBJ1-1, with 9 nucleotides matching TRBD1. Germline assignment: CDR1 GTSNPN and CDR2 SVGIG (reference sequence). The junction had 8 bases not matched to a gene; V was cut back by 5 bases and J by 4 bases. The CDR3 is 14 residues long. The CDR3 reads CAWHRDREGTEAFF. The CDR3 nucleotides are TGTGCCTGGCACCGGGACAGGGAGGGCACTGAAGCTTTCTTT.

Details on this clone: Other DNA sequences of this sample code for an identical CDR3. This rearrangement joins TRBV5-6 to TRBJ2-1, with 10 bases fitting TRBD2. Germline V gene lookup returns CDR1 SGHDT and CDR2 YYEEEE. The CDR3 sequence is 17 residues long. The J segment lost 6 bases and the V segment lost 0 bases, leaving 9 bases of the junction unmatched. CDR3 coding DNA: TGTGCCAGCAGCTTGGGCGGCGCTAGCGGGGGTACCAATGAGCAGTTCTTC. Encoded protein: CASSLGGASGGTNEQFF.

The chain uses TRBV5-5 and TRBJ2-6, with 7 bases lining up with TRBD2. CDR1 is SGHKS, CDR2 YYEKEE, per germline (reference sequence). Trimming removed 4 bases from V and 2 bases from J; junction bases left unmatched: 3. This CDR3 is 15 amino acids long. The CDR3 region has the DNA TGTGCCAGCAGCCCGGGGAGGGCTGGGGCCAACGTCCTGACTTTC. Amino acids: CASSPGRAGANVLTF.

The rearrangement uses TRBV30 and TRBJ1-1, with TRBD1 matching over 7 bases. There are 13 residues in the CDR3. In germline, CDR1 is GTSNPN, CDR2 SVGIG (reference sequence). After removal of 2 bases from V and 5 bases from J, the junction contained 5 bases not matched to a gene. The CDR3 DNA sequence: TGTGCCTGGAGTCGGCAGGGGGGGACTGAAGCTTTCTTT. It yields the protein CAWSRQGGTEAFF.

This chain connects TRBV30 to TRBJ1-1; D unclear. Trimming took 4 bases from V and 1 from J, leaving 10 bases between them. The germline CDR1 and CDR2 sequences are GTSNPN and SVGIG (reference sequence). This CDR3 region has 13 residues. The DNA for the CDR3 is TGTGCCTGGAAAGGACTCCAGAACACTGAAGCTTTCTTT. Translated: CAWKGLQNTEAFF.

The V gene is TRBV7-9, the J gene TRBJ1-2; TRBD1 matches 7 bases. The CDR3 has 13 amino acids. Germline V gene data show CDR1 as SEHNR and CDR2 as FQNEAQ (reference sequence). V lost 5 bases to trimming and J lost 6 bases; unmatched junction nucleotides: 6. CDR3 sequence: CASSPGQDDGYTF. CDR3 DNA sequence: TGTGCCAGCAGCCCAGGACAGGACGATGGCTACACCTTC.

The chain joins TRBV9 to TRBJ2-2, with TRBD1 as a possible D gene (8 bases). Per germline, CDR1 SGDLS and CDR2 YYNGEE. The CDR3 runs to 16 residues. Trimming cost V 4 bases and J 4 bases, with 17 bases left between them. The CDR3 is CASSNRAGQATGELFF. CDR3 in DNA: TGTGCCAGCAGCAACCGAGCGGGACAGGCCACCGGGGAGCTGTTTTTT.

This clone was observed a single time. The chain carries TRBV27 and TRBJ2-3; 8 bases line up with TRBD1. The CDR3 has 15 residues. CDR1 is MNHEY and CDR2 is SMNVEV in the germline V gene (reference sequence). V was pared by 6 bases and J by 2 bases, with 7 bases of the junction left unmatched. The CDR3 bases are TGTGCCAGCAGCGCGGGACAGGCCTCCACAGATACGCAGTATTTT. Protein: CASSAGQASTDTQYF.

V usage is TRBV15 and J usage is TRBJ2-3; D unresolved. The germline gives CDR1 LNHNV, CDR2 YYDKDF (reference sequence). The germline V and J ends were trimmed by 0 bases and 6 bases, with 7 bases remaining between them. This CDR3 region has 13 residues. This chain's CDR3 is CATSRDIKDTQYF. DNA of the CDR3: TGTGCCACCAGCAGAGATATTAAGGATACGCAGTATTTT.

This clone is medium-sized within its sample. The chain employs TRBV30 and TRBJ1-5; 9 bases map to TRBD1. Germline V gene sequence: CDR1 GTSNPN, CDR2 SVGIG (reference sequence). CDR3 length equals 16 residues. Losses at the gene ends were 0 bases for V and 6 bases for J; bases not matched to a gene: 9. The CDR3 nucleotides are TGTGCCTGGAGTGTCACAGGGGGCCCGAAGGGTCAGCCCCAGCATTTT. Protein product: CAWSVTGGPKGQPQHF.